This T cell receptor (beta chain) is drawn from a study of control samples from healthy donors and cancer patients. Sequencing was performed with immunoSEQ multiplex PCR; in TCRdb, only in-frame clones are kept and a portion is missing. The data contain about 220,000 clones, just under 95% of them seen just once; the ten biggest clones take up roughly 1.6%. This CDR3 is 17 amino acids long. In germline, CDR1 is SGHTA, CDR2 FQGNSA. Trimming left V 5 bases short and J 1 base short, with 18 bases between. The chain joins TRBV7-2 to TRBJ1-3; TRBD1 might be the D (6 bases). Sequenced sample: blood. The TCR comes from a man aged 50 or older in good health. CDR3 nucleotides: TGTGCCAGCAGCCCATTCGGGGGGACATTTTCTGGAAACACCATATATTTT. Translating gives CASSPFGGTFSGNTIYF.